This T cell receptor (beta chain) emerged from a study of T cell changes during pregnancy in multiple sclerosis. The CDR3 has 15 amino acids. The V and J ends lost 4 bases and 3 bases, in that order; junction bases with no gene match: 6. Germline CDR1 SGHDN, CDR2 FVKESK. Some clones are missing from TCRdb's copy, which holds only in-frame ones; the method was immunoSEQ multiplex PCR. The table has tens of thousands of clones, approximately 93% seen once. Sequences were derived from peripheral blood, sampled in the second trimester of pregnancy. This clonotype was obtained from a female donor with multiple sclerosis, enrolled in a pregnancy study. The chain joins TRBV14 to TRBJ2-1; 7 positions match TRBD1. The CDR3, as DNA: TGTGCCAGCAGCCTCTCGACAGGGAGCTACAATGAGCAGTTCTTC. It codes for CASSLSTGSYNEQFF.